Listed below are T cell receptor beta chains from one sample, sequenced in a study of cytomegalovirus exposure and HLA in healthy donors. TCRdb's copy holds only in-frame clones and misses some; the assay was immunoSEQ multiplex PCR. The specimen's table records roughly 120,000 clones. Sequencing was carried out using PBMCs. The receptors were gathered from a man between 18 and 35 years old in good health and CMV-seronegative. Each CDR3 is given with its conserved first and last residue. A D gene is named only where the DNA matches it firmly.

V,J,D,DNA,CDR3
TRBV28,TRBJ1-6,-,TGTGCCAGCAGTCCCGGGACCGGGGGATCACCCCTCCACTTT,CASSPGTGGSPLHF
TRBV11-2,TRBJ2-6,-,TGTGCCAGCAGCTCACTACGGGCCAACGTCCTGACTTTC,CASSSLRANVLTF
TRBV11-3,TRBJ2-5,-,TGTGCCAGCAGCTTTAATCCGGGGAGGCAAGAGACCCAGTACTTC,CASSFNPGRQETQYF
TRBV6-6,TRBJ1-2,-,TGTGCCAGCAGAGAGCTAGGGGGCTATGGCTACACCTTC,CASRELGGYGYTF
TRBV9,TRBJ1-1,-,TGTGCCAGCAGCCCCCCCCCAGGGTTAGTTACTGAAGCTTTCTTT,CASSPPPGLVTEAFF
TRBV19,TRBJ2-6,TRBD2,TGTGCCAGTAGTGAACCGGGACTAGCGGGTTCCTCTGGGGCCAACGTCCTGACTTTC,CASSEPGLAGSSGANVLTF
TRBV7-2,TRBJ1-2,TRBD1,TGTGCCAGCAGCTTAGTGGCAGGACAGGGGGCTTTTGGCTACACCTTC,CASSLVAGQGAFGYTF
TRBV5-6,TRBJ2-3,TRBD1,TGTGCCAGCAGCAGGGGGACAGCCACAGATACGCAGTATTTT,CASSRGTATDTQYF
TRBV29-1,TRBJ1-2,TRBD1,TGCAGCGTTAGTGGGAACGCAGGGGGCCCTGGCTACACCTTC,CSVSGNAGGPGYTF
TRBV29-1,TRBJ2-1,TRBD2,TGCAGCGTTGAAGATAAGGCTAGCGGGATGTACAATGAGCAGTTCTTC,CSVEDKASGMYNEQFF
TRBV15,TRBJ2-3,TRBD2,TGTGCCACCAGCAGAGGTAGCGGGGGTTCTAGCACAGATACGCAGTATTTT,CATSRGSGGSSTDTQYF
TRBV10-1,TRBJ1-1,-,TGCGCCAGCAGTGACAGTCTGAACACTGAAGCTTTCTTT,CASSDSLNTEAFF
TRBV7-3,TRBJ2-3,TRBD1,TGTGCCAGCAGCCCTAAACCTGGCCCGGGACAGAACACAGATACGCAGTATTTT,CASSPKPGPGQNTDTQYF
TRBV5-1,TRBJ1-1,-,TGCGCCAGCAGCTTTGACTCCTGGAACACTGAAGCTTTCTTT,CASSFDSWNTEAFF
TRBV25-1,TRBJ2-2,-,TGTGCCAGCAGTGAATATTTGGGCAGCCTGAGATCCGGGGAGCTGTTTTTT,CASSEYLGSLRSGELFF
TRBV5-6,TRBJ1-1,-,TGTGCCAGCAGTTCGCCAGGGTCAATTTCTTACACTGAAGCTTTCTTT,CASSSPGSISYTEAFF
TRBV5-6,TRBJ2-1,-,TGTGCCAGCAGCCGTAGACTCTCGTACAATGAGCAGTTCTTC,CASSRRLSYNEQFF
TRBV30,TRBJ2-5,-,TGTGCCTGGAGTACCGGGGGGCTTGGGGAGACCCAGTACTTC,CAWSTGGLGETQYF
TRBV9,TRBJ2-3,TRBD2,TGTGCCAGCAGCGGTAGCGGGAGTGCAGATACGCAGTATTTT,CASSGSGSADTQYF
TRBV15,TRBJ2-7,TRBD1,TGTGCCACCAGCTGGACAGGGGGCTCCTACGAGCAGTACTTC,CATSWTGGSYEQYF
TRBV2,TRBJ1-4,-,TGTGCCAGCAGTTTGGAGGGTCGGGAAAAACTGTTTTTT,CASSLEGREKLFF
TRBV30,TRBJ1-5,-,TGTGCCTCTGCCCCACAGGGATACAATCAGCCCCAGCATTTT,CASAPQGYNQPQHF
TRBV5-6,TRBJ2-3,-,TGTGCCAGCAGCTTGGAGTTTGAGGGGGGGCGCACAGATACGCAGTATTTT,CASSLEFEGGRTDTQYF
TRBV15,TRBJ2-5,-,TGTGCCACAAGGGGTGACCAAGAGACCCAGTACTTC,CATRGDQETQYF
TRBV5-6,TRBJ1-4,TRBD1,TGTGCCAGCAGCTTACAGGGGGCAGATGAAAAACTGTTTTTT,CASSLQGADEKLFF
TRBV5-6,TRBJ2-1,TRBD1,TGTGCCAGCAGACGTCGGACAGGGTCCTACAATGAGCAGTTCTTC,CASRRRTGSYNEQFF
TRBV30,TRBJ2-7,TRBD1,TGTGCCTGGAGTCTCCGGGACAGTCAGTACTTC,CAWSLRDSQYF
TRBV18,TRBJ2-7,TRBD2,TGTGCCAGCTCACCACCTCGGGGGGGTATGAGGGAGCAGTACTTC,CASSPPRGGMREQYF
TRBV19,TRBJ2-1,-,TGTGCCACCCTCCCTAGTGCGGCCAATGAGCAGTTCTTC,CATLPSAANEQFF
TRBV2,TRBJ1-3,TRBD1,TGTGCCAGCAGAGGGACAGGGGGAAACACCATATATTTT,CASRGTGGNTIYF
TRBV19,TRBJ2-1,-,TGTGCCAGTAGCCCATGGGGGGGGCCCTCCTACAATGAGCAGTTCTTC,CASSPWGGPSYNEQFF
TRBV5-8,TRBJ2-1,TRBD2,TGTGCCAGCAGCTCCTTCGGGGGGGCGGCCTACAATGAGCAGTTCTTC,CASSSFGGAAYNEQFF
TRBV5-4,TRBJ2-7,-,TGTGCCAGCAGCTTGGAACAGGCCTACGAGCAGTACTTC,CASSLEQAYEQYF
TRBV29-1,TRBJ2-2,-,TGCAGCGTTGCGAGAGGCAGGCGGGGTCACACCGGGGAGCTGTTTTTT,CSVARGRRGHTGELFF
TRBV30,TRBJ2-7,-,TGTGCCTGGACGCGGGGGCCACCCTACGAGCAGTACTTC,CAWTRGPPYEQYF
TRBV4-1,TRBJ2-2,TRBD1,TGCGCCAGCAGCCCAGGACAGGACAACACCGGGGAGCTGTTTTTT,CASSPGQDNTGELFF
TRBV5-5,TRBJ1-2,-,TGTGCCAGCAGCCCGAACAGGCCCTCCAACTATGGCTACACCTTC,CASSPNRPSNYGYTF
TRBV5-1,TRBJ1-1,-,TGCGCCAGCAGCTTGGCGGGTAGGACAGCCCTGAACACTGAAGCTTTCTTT,CASSLAGRTALNTEAFF
TRBV30,TRBJ2-7,TRBD1,TGTGCCTGGAGTAAAGGTCAGGGGGTCTCCTACGAGCAGTACTTC,CAWSKGQGVSYEQYF
TRBV6-1,TRBJ1-5,-,TGTGCCAGCAGGGAACTAGGTCAGCCCCAGCATTTT,CASRELGQPQHF
TRBV27,TRBJ1-1,TRBD1,TGTGCCAGCAGGGGACAGGCCTTTTTAGCTGAAGCTTTCTTT,CASRGQAFLAEAFF
TRBV7-8,TRBJ1-5,-,TGTGCCAGCAGCTTAGGACTTAACAGGGAACACGGTGGGGATCAGCCCCAGCATTTT,CASSLGLNREHGGDQPQHF
TRBV6-5,TRBJ2-5,TRBD1,TGTGCCAGCAGTCGAGACAGGGGACACGGGGAGACCCAGTACTTC,CASSRDRGHGETQYF
TRBV29-1,TRBJ1-2,-,TGCAGCGTTGTGATACCCCCAGAATCTAACTATGGCTACACCTTC,CSVVIPPESNYGYTF
TRBV18,TRBJ2-3,TRBD2,TGTGCCAGCTCACCAGGACTAGCGGGAGATACGCAGTATTTT,CASSPGLAGDTQYF
TRBV30,TRBJ1-2,TRBD1,TGTGCCTGGAGGCCGGGACAGCCCCTGTATGGCTACACCTTC,CAWRPGQPLYGYTF
TRBV6-5,TRBJ2-5,-,TGTGCCAGCAGTTTCCGGGACATACAAGAGACCCAGTACTTC,CASSFRDIQETQYF
TRBV2,TRBJ2-6,-,TGTGCCAGCAGTCAGGCCCCCTCTGGGGCCAACGTCCTGACTTTC,CASSQAPSGANVLTF
TRBV29-1,TRBJ2-6,-,TGCAGCGTTGAGGCAGGCTCTGGGGCCAACGTCCTGACTTTC,CSVEAGSGANVLTF
TRBV19,TRBJ1-5,TRBD1,TGTGCCAGCAGAAACAGGGGCGAGCAGCCCCAGCATTTT,CASRNRGEQPQHF
TRBV25-1,TRBJ2-3,-,TGTGCCAGCGGGGGCTGGGGTTCCACAGATACGCAGTATTTT,CASGGWGSTDTQYF
TRBV28,TRBJ2-1,-,TGTGCCAGCAGCCCACAAGTGATTGAGGGAATCGGCAATGAGCAGTTCTTC,CASSPQVIEGIGNEQFF
TRBV7-2,TRBJ1-1,-,TGTGCCAGCAGCCACCAGACAGGTGGGACTGAAGCTTTCTTT,CASSHQTGGTEAFF
TRBV30,TRBJ2-5,TRBD2,TGTGCGTGGACTAGCGGGAGTGGGACCCAGTACTTC,CAWTSGSGTQYF
TRBV5-6,TRBJ1-2,-,TGTGCCAGCAGCCCGGGGTCGAACTATGGCTACACCTTC,CASSPGSNYGYTF